This TCR beta chain was found in a study of somatic mutations in cytotoxic T cells in rheumatoid arthritis. Background on the study: Patient blood (under 33 ml EDTA) was drawn right after diagnosis, before any treatment. Sorted by flow to nearly 100% purity were some V beta antibody-stained T-cell populations, including V beta1+ cells sequenced for TCRB. Overall study findings and caveats: The modest underrepresentation of TRBV07 observed in rheumatoid arthritis patients was not subjected to multiple-comparison adjustment.

Germline V gives CDR1 SGHRS, CDR2 YFSETQ. This CDR3 is built from 14 residues. In regard to this clone: Its antigen is as yet unknown.

Measured with immunoSEQ multiplex PCR; TCRdb has only the in-frame clones, and not every one. The sample holds just under 6,500 clones, about 72% seen once. This material consisted of CD8+ T cells sorted from blood, taken at a follow-up visit. The chain links TRBV5-1 to TRBJ2-5, with D uncertain. The J call may be wrong; the DNA end is better matched by TRBJ2-7. The origin of this receptor is a woman between 65 and 79 years old with rheumatoid arthritis. CDR3 bases: TGCGCCAGCAGCTTGGAACCAGGTTCCTACGAGCAGTACTTC. This codes for CASSLEPGSYEQYF.